The clone carrying this T cell receptor beta chain was detected only a few times. This sample was included in a study of response to subunit inactivated influenza vaccine. TCRdb independently ran MiXCR on the RT-PCR reads; one entry per CDR3 protein. Here the sample spans 150,000 or so distinct CDR3 sequences, around 11% being singletons. The starting material was CD8+ T cells sorted from PBMCs, obtained about 24 months after vaccination. The receptor was derived from a man between 50 and 69 years old who received an inactivated influenza vaccine.

The CDR3 spells CASSELSGAGYEQYF. The DNA of the CDR3 is TGTGCCAGCAGTGAATTATCGGGGGCCGGCTACGAGCAGTACTTC. V usage is TRBV6-1 and J usage is TRBJ2-7, with D tentatively TRBD1 or TRBD2 (6 bases each). Germline loops: CDR1 MNHNS, CDR2 SASEGT. The CDR3 sequence is 15 residues long. Trimming pared 2 bases from V and 3 bases from J, leaving 14 bases between.